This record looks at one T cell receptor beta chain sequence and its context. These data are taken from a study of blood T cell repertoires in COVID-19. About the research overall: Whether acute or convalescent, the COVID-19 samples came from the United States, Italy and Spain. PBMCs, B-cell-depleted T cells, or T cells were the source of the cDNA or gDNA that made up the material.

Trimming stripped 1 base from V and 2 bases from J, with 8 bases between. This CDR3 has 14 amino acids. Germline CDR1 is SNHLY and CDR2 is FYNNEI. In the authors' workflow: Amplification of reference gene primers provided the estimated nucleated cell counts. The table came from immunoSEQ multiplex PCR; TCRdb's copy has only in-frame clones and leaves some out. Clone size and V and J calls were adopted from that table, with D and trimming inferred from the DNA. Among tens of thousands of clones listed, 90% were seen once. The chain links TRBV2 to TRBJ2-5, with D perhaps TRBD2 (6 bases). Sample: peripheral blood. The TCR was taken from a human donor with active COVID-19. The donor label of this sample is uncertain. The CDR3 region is CASSEEAGQETQYF. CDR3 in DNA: TGTGCCAGCAGTGAAGAGGCGGGGCAAGAGACCCAGTACTTC.